This T cell receptor beta chain derives from a study of shared clonotypes between healthy human individuals. About the research overall: Donors, aged 18 to 49, were a couple of women and three men. Per donor, CD8 memory used one plate, CD8 naive used two, CD4 memory used three and CD4 naive used three. The study's findings and limits: The study found about 4.6% of naive CD4 clonotypes shared across a few donors.

Trimming removed 2 bases at V and 7 bases at J, with 13 bases between. Germline V gene sequence: CDR1 SGHDT, CDR2 YYEEEE. The CDR3 runs 13 residues. Naive CD8 cells, CD45RO-negative and positively selected for CCR7, excluded terminally differentiated effector memory CD45RA+ cells. In the sorted-subset replicate PCRs, about 200 ng DNA, some 30,000 T cell genomes, was used. Clones were read by immunoSEQ multiplex PCR, and TCRdb kept only the in-frame ones, dropping some. This table holds 1.5 million to 2.5 million clones, just under 95% found once. Of note for this clone: Its antigen is still unknown.

The chain is built from TRBV5-6 and TRBJ2-7, with D possibly matching TRBD2 (6 bases). The sequencing input was naive CD8+ T cells sorted from blood. This sequence originates from a man aged 18 to 29 in good health. This CDR3 is CASSFFGSEEQYF. The CDR3 bases are TGTGCCAGCAGCTTCTTCGGGAGTGAGGAGCAGTACTTC.